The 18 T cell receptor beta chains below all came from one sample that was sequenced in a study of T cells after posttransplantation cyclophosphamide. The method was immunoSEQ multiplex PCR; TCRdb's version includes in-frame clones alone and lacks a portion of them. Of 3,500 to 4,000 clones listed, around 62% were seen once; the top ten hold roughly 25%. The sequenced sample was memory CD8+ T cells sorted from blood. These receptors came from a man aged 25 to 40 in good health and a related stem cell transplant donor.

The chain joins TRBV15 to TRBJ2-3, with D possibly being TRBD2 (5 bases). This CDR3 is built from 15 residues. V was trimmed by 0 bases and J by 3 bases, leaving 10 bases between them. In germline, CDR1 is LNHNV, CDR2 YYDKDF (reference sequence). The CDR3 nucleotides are TGTGCCACCAGCAGAGATAGAGAGGGTACAGATACGCAGTATTTT. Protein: CATSRDREGTDTQYF.

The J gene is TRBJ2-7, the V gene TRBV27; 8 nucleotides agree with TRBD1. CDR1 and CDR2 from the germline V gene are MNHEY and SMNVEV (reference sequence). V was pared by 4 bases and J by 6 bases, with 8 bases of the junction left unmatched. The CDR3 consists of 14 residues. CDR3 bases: TGTGCCAGCAGTTCATGGACAGGGAGCCCCGAGCAGTACTTC. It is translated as CASSSWTGSPEQYF.

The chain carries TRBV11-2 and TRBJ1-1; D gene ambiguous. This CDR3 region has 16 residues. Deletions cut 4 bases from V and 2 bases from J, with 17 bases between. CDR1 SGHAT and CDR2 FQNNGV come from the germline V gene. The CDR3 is CASSYPRGPSNTEAFF. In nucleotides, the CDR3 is TGTGCCAGCAGCTACCCCCGAGGGCCGAGCAACACTGAAGCTTTCTTT.

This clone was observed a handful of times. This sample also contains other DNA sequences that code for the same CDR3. The CDR3: CASSLATGSTDTQYF. CDR3 sequence (DNA): TGTGCCAGCAGCTTAGCTACAGGGTCCACAGATACGCAGTATTTT. The chain carries TRBV11-2 and TRBJ2-3; TRBD1 might be the D (6 bases). V was clipped by 1 base and J by 2 bases, with 10 bases between them. The germline V gene has CDR1 SGHAT and CDR2 FQNNGV. This CDR3 has 15 amino acids. Full variable domain (missing parts from reference TRBV11-2 and TRBJ2-3): EAGVAQSPRYKIIEKRQSVAFWCNPISGHATLYWYQQILGQGPKLLIQFQNNGVVDDSQLPKDRFSAERLKGVDSTLKIQPAKLEDSAVYLCASSLATGSTDTQYFGPGTRLTVL.

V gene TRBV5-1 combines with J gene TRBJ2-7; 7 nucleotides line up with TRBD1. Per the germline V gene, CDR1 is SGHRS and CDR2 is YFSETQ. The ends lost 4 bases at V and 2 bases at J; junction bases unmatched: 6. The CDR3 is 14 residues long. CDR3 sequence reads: CASSPTGTAYEQYF. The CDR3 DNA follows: TGCGCCAGCAGCCCTACCGGGACAGCCTACGAGCAGTACTTC.

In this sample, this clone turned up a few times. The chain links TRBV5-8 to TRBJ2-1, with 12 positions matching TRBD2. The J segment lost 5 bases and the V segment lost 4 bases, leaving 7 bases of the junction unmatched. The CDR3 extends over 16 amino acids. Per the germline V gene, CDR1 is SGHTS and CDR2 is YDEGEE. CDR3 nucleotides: TGTGCCAGCAGCCCTGAACTAGCGGGGGGCCACAATGAGCAGTTCTTC. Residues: CASSPELAGGHNEQFF.

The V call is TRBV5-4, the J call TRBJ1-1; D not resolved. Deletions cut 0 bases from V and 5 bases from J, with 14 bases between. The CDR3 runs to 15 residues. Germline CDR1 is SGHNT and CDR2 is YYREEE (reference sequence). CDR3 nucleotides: TGTGCCAGCAGCTTGGGAGAGGGATCCCAGACTGAAGCTTTCTTT. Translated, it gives CASSLGEGSQTEAFF. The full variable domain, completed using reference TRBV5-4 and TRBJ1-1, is ETGVTQSPTHLIKTRGQQVTLRCSSQSGHNTVSWYQQALGQGPQFIFQYYREEENGRGNFPPRFSGLQFPNYSSELNVNALELDDSALYLCASSLGEGSQTEAFFGQGTRLTVV.

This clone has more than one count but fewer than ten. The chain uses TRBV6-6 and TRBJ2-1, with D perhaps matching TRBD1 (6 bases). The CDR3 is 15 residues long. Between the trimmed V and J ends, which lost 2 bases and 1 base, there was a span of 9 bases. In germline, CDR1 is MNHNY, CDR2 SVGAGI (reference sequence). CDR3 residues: CASSYGQGSYNEQFF. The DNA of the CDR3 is TGTGCCAGCAGTTACGGGCAGGGGTCCTACAATGAGCAGTTCTTC.

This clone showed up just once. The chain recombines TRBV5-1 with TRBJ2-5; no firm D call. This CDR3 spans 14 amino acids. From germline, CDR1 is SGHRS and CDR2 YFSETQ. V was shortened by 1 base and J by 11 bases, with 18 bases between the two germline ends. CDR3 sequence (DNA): TGCGCCAGCAGCTTGCGTCTCGGTTGGGCAGAGCAGTACTTC. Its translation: CASSLRLGWAEQYF.

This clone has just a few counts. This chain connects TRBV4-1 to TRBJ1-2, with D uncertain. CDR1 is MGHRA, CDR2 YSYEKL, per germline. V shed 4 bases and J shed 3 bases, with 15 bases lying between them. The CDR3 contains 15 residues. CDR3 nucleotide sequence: TGCGCCAGCAGCCCGAATGAAGCGGACTACTATGGCTACACCTTC. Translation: CASSPNEADYYGYTF.

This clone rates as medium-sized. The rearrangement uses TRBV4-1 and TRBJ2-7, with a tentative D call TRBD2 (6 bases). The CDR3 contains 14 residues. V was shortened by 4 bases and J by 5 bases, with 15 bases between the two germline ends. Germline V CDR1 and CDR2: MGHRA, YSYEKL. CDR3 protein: CASSPEEGLNEQYF. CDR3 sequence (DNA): TGCGCCAGCAGCCCCGAGGAGGGGTTGAACGAGCAGTACTTC.

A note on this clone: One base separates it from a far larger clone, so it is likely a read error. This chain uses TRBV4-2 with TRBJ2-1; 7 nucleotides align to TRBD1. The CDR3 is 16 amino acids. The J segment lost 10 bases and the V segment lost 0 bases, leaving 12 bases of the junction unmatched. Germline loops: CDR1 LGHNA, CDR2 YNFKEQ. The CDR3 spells CASSQDKGGRVGEQFF. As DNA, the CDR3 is TGTGCCAGCAGCCAAGATAAAGGGGGCCGGGTAGGAGAGCAGTTCTTC.

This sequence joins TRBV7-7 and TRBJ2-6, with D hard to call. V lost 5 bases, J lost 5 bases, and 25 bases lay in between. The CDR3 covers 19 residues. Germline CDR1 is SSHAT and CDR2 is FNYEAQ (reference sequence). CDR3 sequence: CASSPHDKCHKSRANVLTF. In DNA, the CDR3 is TGTGCCAGCAGCCCACACGATAAGTGCCACAAAAGTCGGGCCAACGTCCTGACTTTC.

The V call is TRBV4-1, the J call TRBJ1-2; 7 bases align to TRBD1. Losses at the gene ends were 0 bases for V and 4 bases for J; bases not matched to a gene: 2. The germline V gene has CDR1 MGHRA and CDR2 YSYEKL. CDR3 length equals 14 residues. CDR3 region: CASSQDNRGYGYTF. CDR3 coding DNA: TGCGCCAGCAGCCAAGATAACAGGGGCTATGGCTACACCTTC.

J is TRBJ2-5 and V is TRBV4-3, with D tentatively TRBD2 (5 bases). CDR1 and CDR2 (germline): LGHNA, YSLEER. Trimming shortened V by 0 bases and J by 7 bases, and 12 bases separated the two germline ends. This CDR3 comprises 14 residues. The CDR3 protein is CASSQDSGVGTQYF. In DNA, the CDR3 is TGCGCCAGCAGCCAAGATTCCGGGGTTGGGACCCAGTACTTC.

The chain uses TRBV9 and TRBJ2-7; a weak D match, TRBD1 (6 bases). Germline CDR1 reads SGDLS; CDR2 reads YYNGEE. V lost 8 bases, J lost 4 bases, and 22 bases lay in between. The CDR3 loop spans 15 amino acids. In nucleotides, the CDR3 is TGTGCCAGTATTTTCGGGCAGGGGACGGCATACGAGCAGTACTTC. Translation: CASIFGQGTAYEQYF.

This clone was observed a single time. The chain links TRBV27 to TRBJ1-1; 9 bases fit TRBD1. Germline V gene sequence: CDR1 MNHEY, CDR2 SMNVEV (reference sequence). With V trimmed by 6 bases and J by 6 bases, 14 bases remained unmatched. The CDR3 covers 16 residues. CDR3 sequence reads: CASSAQDRGSGSEAFF. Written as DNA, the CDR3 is TGTGCCAGCAGCGCCCAAGACAGGGGGTCTGGGTCTGAAGCTTTCTTT.

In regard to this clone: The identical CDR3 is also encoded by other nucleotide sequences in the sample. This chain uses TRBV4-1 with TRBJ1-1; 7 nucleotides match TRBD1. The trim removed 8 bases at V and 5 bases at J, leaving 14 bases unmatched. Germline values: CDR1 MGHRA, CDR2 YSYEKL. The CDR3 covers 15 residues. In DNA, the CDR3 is TGCGCCAGCGCCGGGGGACAGATCCAAGGGACTGAAGCTTTCTTT. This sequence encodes CASAGGQIQGTEAFF.